Listed below are T cell receptor beta chains from one sample, sequenced in a study of shared clonotypes between healthy human individuals. Produced via immunoSEQ multiplex PCR; TCRdb's table is partial and in-frame only. The data show millions of clones, about 95% seen once. Sample: naive CD4+ T cells sorted from blood. The receptors originated from a man in his late teens or twenties in good health. Each CDR3 is given with its conserved first and last residue. The order of the fields is CDR3 protein, V gene, J gene.

CASSLTTGGRQETQYF,TRBV7-6,TRBJ2-5
CSVDRVGGTQYF,TRBV29-1,TRBJ2-5
CASSLGTSADTQYF,TRBV7-3,TRBJ2-3
CAISEGQPSEPQHF,TRBV10-3,TRBJ1-5
CASSPGTGSNYGYTF,TRBV9,TRBJ1-2
CASSGGLGTPYNEQFF,TRBV25-1,TRBJ2-1
CASNKGNTGELFF,TRBV12-5,TRBJ2-2
CASSYEQSTDTQYF,TRBV7-9,TRBJ2-3
CAISDGTGMGETQYF,TRBV10-3,TRBJ2-5
CASSLEQVPQPQHF,TRBV28,TRBJ1-5
CASSQPDRDQETQYF,TRBV4-1,TRBJ2-5
CATSGVNQPQHF,TRBV10-3,TRBJ1-5
CASSLVKTSNTDTQYF,TRBV5-8,TRBJ2-3
CASSLTEVGRDEQYF,TRBV7-9,TRBJ2-7
CASSLPGQTNYGYTF,TRBV7-2,TRBJ1-2
CASSEARVTGELFF,TRBV7-6,TRBJ2-2
CASGRDRGAYEQYF,TRBV12-5,TRBJ2-7
CASSLRPDTPYGYTF,TRBV5-1,TRBJ1-2
CASSPGAGNTGELFF,TRBV6-1,TRBJ2-2
CASSQERSGGVNEQFF,TRBV4-1,TRBJ2-1
CASSLARTGGTEAFF,TRBV5-4,TRBJ1-1
CAWGGDTKGSGNTIYF,TRBV30,TRBJ1-3
CASSLGGQTLQETQYF,TRBV5-1,TRBJ2-5
CASSLDDNSPLHF,TRBV5-1,TRBJ1-6
CAWSASFGGGDTQYF,TRBV30,TRBJ2-3
CASSPPRDTTYEQYF,TRBV7-2,TRBJ2-7
CAWSTRGLSDQPQHF,TRBV30,TRBJ1-5
CASRFGTPQETQYF,TRBV2,TRBJ2-5
CASSQDGGRGRSGNTIYF,TRBV4-1,TRBJ1-3
CASSLAPDSSNQPQHF,TRBV5-1,TRBJ1-5
CASAPNVGLAGHYEQYF,TRBV18,TRBJ2-7
CASSLSAFLETQYF,TRBV7-9,TRBJ2-5